The text below deals with one T cell receptor (beta chain). The record originates from a study of cytomegalovirus exposure and HLA in healthy donors. Study in general: Sequencing of some 190 million T cells in an earlier analysis found some 100 million unique TCR beta sequences.

V shed 0 bases and J shed 3 bases, with 12 bases lying between them. The CDR3 loop spans 15 amino acids. The germline V gene encodes CDR1 SGHDN and CDR2 FVKESK. PCR used 60 Vbeta primers and 13 Jbeta primers. Using immunoSEQ multiplex PCR, the repertoire was profiled, and TCRdb retains in-frame clones only, with some absent. The table shows around 110,000 clones, with 81% occurring only once. The clonotype originates from a woman aged 25 to 39 in good health and CMV-seronegative. Sequencing was carried out using PBMCs. The V gene is TRBV14, the J gene TRBJ2-7, with D maybe TRBD1 (7 bases). This CDR3 reads CASSQDRGAFYEQYF. As DNA, the CDR3 is TGTGCCAGCAGCCAAGACAGGGGGGCTTTCTACGAGCAGTACTTC.